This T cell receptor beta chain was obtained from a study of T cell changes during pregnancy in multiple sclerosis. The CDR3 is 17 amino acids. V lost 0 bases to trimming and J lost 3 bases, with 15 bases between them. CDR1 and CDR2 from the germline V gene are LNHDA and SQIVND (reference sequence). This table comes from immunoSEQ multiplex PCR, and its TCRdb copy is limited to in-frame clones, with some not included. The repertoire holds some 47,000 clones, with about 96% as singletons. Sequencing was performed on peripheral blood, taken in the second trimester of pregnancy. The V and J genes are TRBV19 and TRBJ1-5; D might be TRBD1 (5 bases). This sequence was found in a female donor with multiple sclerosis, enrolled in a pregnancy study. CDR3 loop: CASSIDRTTSLNQPQHF. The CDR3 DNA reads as TGTGCCAGTAGTATAGATCGGACAACGTCACTCAATCAGCCCCAGCATTTT.